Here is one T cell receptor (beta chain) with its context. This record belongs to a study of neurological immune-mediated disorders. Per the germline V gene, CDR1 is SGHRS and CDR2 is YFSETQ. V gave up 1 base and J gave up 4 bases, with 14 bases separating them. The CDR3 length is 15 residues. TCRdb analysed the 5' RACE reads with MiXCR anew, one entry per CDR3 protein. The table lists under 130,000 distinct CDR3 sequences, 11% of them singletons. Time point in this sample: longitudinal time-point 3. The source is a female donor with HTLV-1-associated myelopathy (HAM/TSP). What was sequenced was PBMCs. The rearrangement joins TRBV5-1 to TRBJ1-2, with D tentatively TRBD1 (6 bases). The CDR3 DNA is TGCGCCAGCAGCTTGACGGGACATCAGACCTATGGCTACACCTTC. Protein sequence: CASSLTGHQTYGYTF. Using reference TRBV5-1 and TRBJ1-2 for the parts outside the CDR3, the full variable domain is KAGVTQTPRYLIKTRGQQVTLSCSPISGHRSVSWYQQTPGQGLQFLFEYFSETQRNKGNFPGRFSGRQFSNSRSEMNVSTLELGDSALYLCASSLTGHQTYGYTFGSGTRLTVV.